Listed below are T cell receptor beta chains from one sample, sequenced in a study of breast tumors, draining lymph nodes, adjacent tissues. Each CDR3 protein gets one entry after TCRdb re-called the multiplex PCR reads with MiXCR. The sample carries some 130,000 distinct CDR3 sequences, just under 20% recorded once. Source material: axillary lymph node tissue. The receptors were gathered from a female donor with breast cancer. Some clones in this sample may be carry-over from other donors' samples. The CDR3 runs from the conserved cysteine through the conserved F or W. A D gene is named only where the DNA matches it firmly. Some rows have no size entry. The others give once, few or many, or a class for an expanded clone.

d_call	clone_size	v_call	j_call	cdr3_length	cdr3_aa	cdr3_nt
-	many	TRBV11-3	TRBJ2-1	14	CASSSQGGYNEQFF	TGTGCCAGCAGCTCTCAGGGCGGGTACAATGAGCAGTTCTTC
-	many	TRBV10-3	TRBJ1-2	15	CAIKAGVQANYGYTF	TGTGCCATCAAGGCAGGGGTCCAAGCTAACTATGGCTACACCTTC
-	few	TRBV6-1	TRBJ2-1	11	CASSPLDEQFF	TGTGCCAGCAGTCCTTTGGATGAGCAGTTCTTC
-	-	TRBV5-8	TRBJ2-1	17	CASSLGVYPSSYNEQFF	TGTGCCAGCAGCTTGGGGGTATACCCGAGCTCCTACAATGAGCAGTTCTTC
-	many	TRBV2	TRBJ2-7	14	CASSESRGQYEQYF	TGTGCCAGCAGTGAATCCAGGGGACAATACGAGCAGTACTTC
-	many	TRBV24-1	TRBJ2-5	12	CATSDWLETQYF	TGTGCCACCAGTGATTGGTTAGAGACCCAGTACTTC
-	-	TRBV28	TRBJ2-1	12	CASSTGGYEQFF	TGTGCCAGCAGCACAGGAGGGTATGAGCAGTTCTTC
-	many	TRBV20-1	TRBJ1-2	13	CSARVGGLHGYTF	TGCAGTGCTAGAGTTGGGGGGCTTCATGGCTACACCTTC
-	-	TRBV5-1	TRBJ2-1	18	CASSLNTGSYSSYNEQFF	TGCGCCAGCAGCCTAAACACAGGATCTTATAGCTCCTACAATGAGCAGTTCTTC
TRBD1	many	TRBV5-1	TRBJ2-5	14	CASSLTGGEETQYF	TGCGCCAGCAGCTTGACAGGGGGAGAGGAGACCCAGTACTTC
TRBD2	many	TRBV11-2	TRBJ2-5	15	CASNQISGSLETQYF	TGTGCCAGCAATCAAATTAGCGGGAGTCTAGAGACCCAGTACTTC
TRBD1	-	TRBV12-3/TRBV12-4	TRBJ1-3	14	CASSVGQGQDTIYF	TGTGCCAGCAGCGTCGGACAGGGCCAGGACACCATATATTTT
-	many	TRBV24-1	TRBJ2-3	14	CATSDLAMTDTQYF	TGTGCCACCAGTGACCTAGCGATGACAGATACGCAGTATTTT
-	-	TRBV11-2	TRBJ1-4	15	CASSLESRGGEKLFF	TGTGCCAGCAGCTTAGAGTCCAGGGGTGGTGAAAAACTGTTTTTT
-	many	TRBV18	TRBJ1-3	14	CASSVVTSGNTIYF	TGTGCCAGCTCTGTGGTCACCTCTGGAAACACCATATATTTT
-	-	TRBV29-1	TRBJ2-1	13	CSVATDPYNEQFF	TGCAGCGTTGCTACGGACCCCTACAATGAGCAGTTCTTC
-	few	TRBV16	TRBJ1-2	14	CASSQSKRPYGYTF	TGTGCCAGCAGCCAATCAAAAAGGCCCTATGGCTACACCTTC
-	many	TRBV7-2	TRBJ2-7	13	CASSLWRDYEQYF	TGTGCCAGCAGCTTATGGCGGGATTACGAGCAGTACTTC
TRBD2	many	TRBV4-1	TRBJ2-3	15	CASSHSGGDTDTQYF	TGCGCCAGCAGCCATAGCGGGGGGGACACAGATACGCAGTATTTT
TRBD2	-	TRBV18	TRBJ2-1	16	CASSPPQRGPNNEQFF	TGTGCCAGCTCACCACCCCAGCGGGGGCCTAACAATGAGCAGTTCTTC